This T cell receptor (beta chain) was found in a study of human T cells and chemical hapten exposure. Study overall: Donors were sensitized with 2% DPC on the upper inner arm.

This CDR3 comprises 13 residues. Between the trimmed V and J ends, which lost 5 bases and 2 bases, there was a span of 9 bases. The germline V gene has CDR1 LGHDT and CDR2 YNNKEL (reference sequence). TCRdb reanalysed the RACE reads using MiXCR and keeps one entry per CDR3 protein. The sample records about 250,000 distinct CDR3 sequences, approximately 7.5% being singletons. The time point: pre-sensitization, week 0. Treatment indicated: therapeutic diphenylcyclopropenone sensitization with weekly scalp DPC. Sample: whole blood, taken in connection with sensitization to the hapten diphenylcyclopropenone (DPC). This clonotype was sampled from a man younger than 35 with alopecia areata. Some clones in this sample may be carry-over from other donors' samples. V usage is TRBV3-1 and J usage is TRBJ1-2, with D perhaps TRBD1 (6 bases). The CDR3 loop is CASSATGNYGYTF. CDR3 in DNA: TGTGCCAGCAGCGCTACAGGGAACTATGGCTACACCTTC.